These 12 T cell receptor beta chains came from one sample sequenced in a study of T cells after yellow fever vaccination. TCRdb processed the 5' RACE reads anew with MiXCR; each CDR3 protein has one entry. The data show 150,000 to 200,000 distinct CDR3 sequences, about 6% seen once. The material sequenced was CD4+ T cells sorted from PBMCs, taken on the day of the first yellow fever vaccination. The source of these receptors is a man between 18 and 35 years old who received the YFV17D yellow fever vaccine.

The sample holds a few counts of this clonotype. V is TRBV18 and J is TRBJ2-5; 10 bases agree with TRBD1. Per the germline V gene, CDR1 is KGHSH and CDR2 is LQKENI. Germline trimming cut 6 bases from V and 2 bases from J; bases unmatched to any gene: 6. This CDR3 has 15 residues. The CDR3 DNA is TGTGCCAGCTCCGGACAGGGGGGGATTCAAGAGACCCAGTACTTC. Translated, it gives CASSGQGGIQETQYF.

This clonotype was counted many times. This chain joins TRBV20-1 and TRBJ2-3, with 8 positions matching TRBD2. Germline lookup yields CDR1 DFQATT and CDR2 SNEGSKA (reference sequence). V lost 0 bases and J lost 6; bases outside the gene matches: 11. This CDR3 region has 16 residues. Here the CDR3 DNA reads TGCAGTGCTAGAGAACTGGCGGGGGGTACTGGTGATACGCAGTATTTT. Its protein product is CSARELAGGTGDTQYF.

This clonotype showed up many times. J is TRBJ2-3 and V is TRBV20-1; 12 nucleotides agree with TRBD2. Germline CDR1 is DFQATT and CDR2 is SNEGSKA (reference sequence). The CDR3 extends over 16 amino acids. V was pared by 3 bases and J by 3 bases, with 7 bases of the junction left unmatched. The CDR3 nucleotides read TGCAGTGCTAGGACGACTAGCGGGGGAAGAACAGATACGCAGTATTTT. Residues: CSARTTSGGRTDTQYF.

This clonotype was picked up a small number of times. V and J are TRBV19 and TRBJ1-6, with D uncertain. V lost 7 bases to trimming and J lost 17 bases, with 15 bases between them. CDR3 length: 11 amino acids. Germline V lookup: CDR1 LNHDA, CDR2 SQIVND (reference sequence). In nucleotides, the CDR3 is TGTGCCAGTACCCCGTGGGCGGAGTTCCACTTT. Protein: CASTPWAEFHF.

In its sample, this clonotype was seen many times. The chain couples TRBV5-1 to TRBJ2-1; D is undetermined. V was shortened by 1 base and J by 0 bases, with 5 bases between the two germline ends. The CDR3 length is 14 residues. Germline V gene data show CDR1 as SGHRS and CDR2 as YFSETQ. Written as DNA, the CDR3 is TGCGCCAGCAGCTTGCAGGCCTCCTACAATGAGCAGTTCTTC. The encoded protein is CASSLQASYNEQFF. Supplemented by reference TRBV5-1 and TRBJ2-1, the full variable domain reads KAGVTQTPRYLIKTRGQQVTLSCSPISGHRSVSWYQQTPGQGLQFLFEYFSETQRNKGNFPGRFSGRQFSNSRSEMNVSTLELGDSALYLCASSLQASYNEQFFGPGTRLTVL.

This clonotype has a count of ten or more. The chain has TRBV6-2 or TRBV6-3 and TRBJ1-5, with 8 positions matching TRBD1. Losses at the gene ends were 7 bases for V and 1 base for J; bases not matched to a gene: 9. The CDR3 consists of 16 residues. Germline values: CDR1 MNHEY, CDR2 SVGEGT. The CDR3 sequence is CASTYGGQGSNQPQHF. CDR3 nucleotide sequence: TGTGCCAGCACCTATGGAGGACAGGGAAGCAATCAGCCCCAGCATTTT.

This clonotype has a count of ten or more. The chain couples TRBV14 to TRBJ1-1, with 7 bases matching TRBD1. The CDR3 spans 16 residues. The ends lost 4 bases at V and 0 bases at J; junction bases unmatched: 8. From germline, CDR1 is SGHDN and CDR2 FVKESK. The CDR3 sequence: CASSPRQGIVNTEAFF. Here the CDR3 DNA reads TGTGCCAGCAGCCCTAGACAGGGAATCGTGAACACTGAAGCTTTCTTT.

This clonotype turned up a few times. The CDR3 DNA sequence: TGCGCCAGCAGCCTCCGACAGGGGAGGTACGGCACTGAAGCTTTCTTT. It specifies CASSLRQGRYGTEAFF. This chain joins TRBV4-1 and TRBJ1-1, with 8 bases identical to TRBD1. This CDR3 has 16 amino acids. The germline gives CDR1 MGHRA, CDR2 YSYEKL. J was trimmed by 4 bases and V by 4 bases; bases with no gene match: 11.

A note on this clonotype: A much larger clone differs by one base, so this may be a read error. The chain combines TRBV19 with TRBJ2-5; TRBD1 matches 7 bases. J gave up 5 bases and V 4 bases, and 10 bases lay outside the gene matches. The CDR3 is made up of 15 amino acids. Germline CDR1 and CDR2: LNHDA and SQIVND (reference sequence). This CDR3 is CASSTGTENRETQYF. Here the CDR3 DNA reads TGTGCCAGTAGTACCGGGACAGAGAACAGGGAGACCCAGTACTTC.

This clonotype was detected many times. J is TRBJ2-7 and V is TRBV7-9; the D is unclear. Germline lookup yields CDR1 SEHNR and CDR2 FQNEAQ (reference sequence). The ends were cut back, 0 bases at V and 1 base at J, with 10 bases in the middle. This CDR3 is 15 amino acids long. CDR3 sequence: CASSLAPTGSYEQYF. In nucleotides, the CDR3 is TGTGCCAGCAGCTTAGCGCCAACCGGGTCCTACGAGCAGTACTTC.

This clonotype was counted at least ten times. The chain carries TRBV7-9 and TRBJ1-1; TRBD1 aligns across 8 bases. CDR1 and CDR2 (germline): SEHNR, FQNEAQ (reference sequence). The CDR3 consists of 14 residues. With 6 bases clipped from V and 2 bases from J, the junction kept 5 bases outside the gene matches. CDR3 in DNA: TGTGCCAGCAGTTTCGGACAGGGTAACACTGAAGCTTTCTTT. It codes for CASSFGQGNTEAFF.

This clonotype was observed a few times. The V call is TRBV5-1, the J call TRBJ2-2; D remains ambiguous. The CDR3 is 12 residues long. Trimming removed 5 bases from V and 6 bases from J, with 8 bases in between. CDR1 SGHRS and CDR2 YFSETQ come from the germline V gene. As DNA, the CDR3 is TGCGCCAGCAGAATTTTCTCCGGGGAGCTGTTTTTT. Its translation is CASRIFSGELFF.